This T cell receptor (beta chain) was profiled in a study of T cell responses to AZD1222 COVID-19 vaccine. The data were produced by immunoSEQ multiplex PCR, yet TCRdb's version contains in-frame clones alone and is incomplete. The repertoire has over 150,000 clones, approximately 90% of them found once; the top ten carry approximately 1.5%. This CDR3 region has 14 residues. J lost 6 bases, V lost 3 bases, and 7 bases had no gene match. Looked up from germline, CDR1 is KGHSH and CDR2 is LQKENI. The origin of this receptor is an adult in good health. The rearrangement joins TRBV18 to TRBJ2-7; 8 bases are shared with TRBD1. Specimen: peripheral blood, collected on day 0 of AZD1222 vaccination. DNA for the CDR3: TGTGCCAGCTCACCGACAGGGGTTCCGTTCGAGCAGTACTTC. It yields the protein CASSPTGVPFEQYF.